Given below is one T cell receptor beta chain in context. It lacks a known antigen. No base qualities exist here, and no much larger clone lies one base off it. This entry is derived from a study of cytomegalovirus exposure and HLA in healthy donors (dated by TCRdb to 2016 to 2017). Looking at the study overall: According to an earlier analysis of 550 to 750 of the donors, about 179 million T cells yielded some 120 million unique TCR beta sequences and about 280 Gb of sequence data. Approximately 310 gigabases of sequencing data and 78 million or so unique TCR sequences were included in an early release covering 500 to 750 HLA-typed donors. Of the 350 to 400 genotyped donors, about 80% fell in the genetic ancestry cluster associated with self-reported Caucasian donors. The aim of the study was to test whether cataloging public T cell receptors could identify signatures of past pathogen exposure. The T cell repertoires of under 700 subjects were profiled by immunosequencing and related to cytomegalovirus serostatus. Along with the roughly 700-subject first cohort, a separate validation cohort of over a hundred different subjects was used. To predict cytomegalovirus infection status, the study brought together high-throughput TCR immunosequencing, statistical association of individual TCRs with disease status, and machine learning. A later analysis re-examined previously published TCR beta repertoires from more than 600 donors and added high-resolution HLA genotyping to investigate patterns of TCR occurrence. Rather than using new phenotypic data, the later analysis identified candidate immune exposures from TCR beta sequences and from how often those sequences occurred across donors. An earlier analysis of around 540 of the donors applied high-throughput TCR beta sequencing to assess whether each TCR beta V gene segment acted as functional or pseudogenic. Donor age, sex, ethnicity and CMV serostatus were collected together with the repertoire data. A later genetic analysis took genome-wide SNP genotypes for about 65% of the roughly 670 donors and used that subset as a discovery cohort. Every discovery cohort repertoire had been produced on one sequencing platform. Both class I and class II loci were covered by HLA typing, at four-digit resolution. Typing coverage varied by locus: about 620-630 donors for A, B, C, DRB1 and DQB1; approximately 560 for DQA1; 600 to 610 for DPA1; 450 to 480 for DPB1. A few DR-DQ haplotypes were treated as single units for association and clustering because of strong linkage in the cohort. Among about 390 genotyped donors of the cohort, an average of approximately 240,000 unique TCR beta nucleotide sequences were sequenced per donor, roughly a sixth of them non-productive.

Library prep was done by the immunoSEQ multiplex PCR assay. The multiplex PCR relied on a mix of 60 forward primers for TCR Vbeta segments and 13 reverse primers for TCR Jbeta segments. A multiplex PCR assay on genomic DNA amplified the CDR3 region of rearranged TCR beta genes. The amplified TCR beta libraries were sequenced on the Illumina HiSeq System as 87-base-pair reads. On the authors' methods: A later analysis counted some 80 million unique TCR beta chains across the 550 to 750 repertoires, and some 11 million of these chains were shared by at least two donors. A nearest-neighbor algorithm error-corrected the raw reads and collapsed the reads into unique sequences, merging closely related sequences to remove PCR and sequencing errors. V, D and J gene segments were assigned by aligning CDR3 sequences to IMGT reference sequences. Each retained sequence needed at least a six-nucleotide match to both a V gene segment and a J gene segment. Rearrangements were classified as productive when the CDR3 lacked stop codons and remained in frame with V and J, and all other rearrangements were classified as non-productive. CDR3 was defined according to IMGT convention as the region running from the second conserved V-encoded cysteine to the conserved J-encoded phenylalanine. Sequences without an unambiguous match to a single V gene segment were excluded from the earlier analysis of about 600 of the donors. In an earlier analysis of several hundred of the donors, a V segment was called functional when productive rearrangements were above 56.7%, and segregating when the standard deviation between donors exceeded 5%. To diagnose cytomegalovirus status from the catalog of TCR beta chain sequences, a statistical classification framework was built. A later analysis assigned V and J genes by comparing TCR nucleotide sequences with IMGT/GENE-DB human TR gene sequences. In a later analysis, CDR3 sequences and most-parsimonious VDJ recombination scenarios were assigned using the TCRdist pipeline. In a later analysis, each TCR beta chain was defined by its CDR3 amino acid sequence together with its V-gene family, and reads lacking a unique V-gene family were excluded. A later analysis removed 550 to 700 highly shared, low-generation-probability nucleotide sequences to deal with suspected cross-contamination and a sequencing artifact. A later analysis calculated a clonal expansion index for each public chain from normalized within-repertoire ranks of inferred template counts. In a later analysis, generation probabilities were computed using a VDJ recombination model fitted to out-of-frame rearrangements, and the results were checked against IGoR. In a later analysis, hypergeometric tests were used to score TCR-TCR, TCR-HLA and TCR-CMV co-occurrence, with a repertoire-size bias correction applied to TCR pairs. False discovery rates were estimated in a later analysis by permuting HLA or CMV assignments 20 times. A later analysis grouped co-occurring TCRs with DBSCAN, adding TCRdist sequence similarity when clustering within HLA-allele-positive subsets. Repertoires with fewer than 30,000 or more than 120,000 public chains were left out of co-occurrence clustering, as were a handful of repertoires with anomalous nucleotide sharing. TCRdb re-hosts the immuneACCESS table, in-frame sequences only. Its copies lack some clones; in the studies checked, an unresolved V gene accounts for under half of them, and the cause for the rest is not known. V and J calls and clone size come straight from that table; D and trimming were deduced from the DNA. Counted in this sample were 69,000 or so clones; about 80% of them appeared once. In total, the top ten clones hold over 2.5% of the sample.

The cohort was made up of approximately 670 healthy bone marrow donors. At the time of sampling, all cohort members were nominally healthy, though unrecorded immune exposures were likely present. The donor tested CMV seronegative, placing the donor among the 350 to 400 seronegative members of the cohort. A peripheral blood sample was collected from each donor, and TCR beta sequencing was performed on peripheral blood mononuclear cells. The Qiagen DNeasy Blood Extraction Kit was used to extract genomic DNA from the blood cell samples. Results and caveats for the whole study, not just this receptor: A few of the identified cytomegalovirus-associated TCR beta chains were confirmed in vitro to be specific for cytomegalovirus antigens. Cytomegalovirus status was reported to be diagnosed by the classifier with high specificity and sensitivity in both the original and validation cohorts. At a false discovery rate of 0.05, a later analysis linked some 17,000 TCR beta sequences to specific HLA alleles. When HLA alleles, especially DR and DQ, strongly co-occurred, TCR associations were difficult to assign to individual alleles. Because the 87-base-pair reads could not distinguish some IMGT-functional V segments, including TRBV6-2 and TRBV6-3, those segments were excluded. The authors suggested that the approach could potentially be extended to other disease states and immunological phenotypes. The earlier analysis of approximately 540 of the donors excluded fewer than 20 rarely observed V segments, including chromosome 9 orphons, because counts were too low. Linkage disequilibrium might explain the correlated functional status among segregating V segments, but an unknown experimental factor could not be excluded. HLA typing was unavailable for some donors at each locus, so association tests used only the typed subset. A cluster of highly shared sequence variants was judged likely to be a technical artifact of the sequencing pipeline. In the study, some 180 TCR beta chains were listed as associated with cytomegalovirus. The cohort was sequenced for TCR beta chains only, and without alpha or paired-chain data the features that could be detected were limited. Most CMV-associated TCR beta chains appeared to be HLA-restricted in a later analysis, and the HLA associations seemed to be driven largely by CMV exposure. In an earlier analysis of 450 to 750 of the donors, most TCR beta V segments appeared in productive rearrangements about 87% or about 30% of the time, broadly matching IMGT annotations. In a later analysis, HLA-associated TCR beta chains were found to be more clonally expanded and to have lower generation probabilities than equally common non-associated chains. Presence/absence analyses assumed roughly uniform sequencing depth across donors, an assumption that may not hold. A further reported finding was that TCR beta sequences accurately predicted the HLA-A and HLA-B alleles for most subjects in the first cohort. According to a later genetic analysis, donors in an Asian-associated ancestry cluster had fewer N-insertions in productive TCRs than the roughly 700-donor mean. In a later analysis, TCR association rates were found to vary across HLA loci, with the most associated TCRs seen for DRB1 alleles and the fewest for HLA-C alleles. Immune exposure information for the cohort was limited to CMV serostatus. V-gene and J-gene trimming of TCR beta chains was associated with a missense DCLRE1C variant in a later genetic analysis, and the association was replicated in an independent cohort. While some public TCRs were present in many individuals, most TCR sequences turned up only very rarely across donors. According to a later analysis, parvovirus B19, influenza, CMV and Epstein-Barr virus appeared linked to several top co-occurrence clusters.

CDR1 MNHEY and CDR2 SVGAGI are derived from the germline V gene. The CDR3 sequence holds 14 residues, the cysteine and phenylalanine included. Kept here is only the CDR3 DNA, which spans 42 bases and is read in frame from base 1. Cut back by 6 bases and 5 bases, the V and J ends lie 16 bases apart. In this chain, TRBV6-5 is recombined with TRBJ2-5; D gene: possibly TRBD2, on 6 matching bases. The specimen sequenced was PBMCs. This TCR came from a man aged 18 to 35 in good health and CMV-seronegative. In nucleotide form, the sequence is TGTGCCAGCAGCCCCCTAGCGACCTGGGAGACCCAGTACTTC. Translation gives CASSPLATWETQYF.